Below, one T cell receptor beta chain is given with its context. TCRdb's table, derived via immunoSEQ multiplex PCR, lists solely in-frame clones and lacks some. The table records 200,000 to 250,000 clones, approximately 82% of them present only once. In Cohort 3, a recovered donor had either two negative PCRs, clearance, or symptom resolution. Germline lookup yields CDR1 SGHNT and CDR2 YYREEE (reference sequence). The CDR3 spans 15 residues. The trim removed 3 bases at V and 7 bases at J, leaving 6 bases unmatched. The data belong to a study of blood T cell repertoires in COVID-19. Study information: There were acute and convalescent COVID-19 samples, and they came from the United States, Italy and Spain.

This chain uses TRBV5-4 with TRBJ1-6; 8 nucleotides line up with TRBD1. This TCR derives from a man aged 35-49 years who had recovered from COVID-19. Sequences were obtained from PBMCs or T cells enriched from blood (not recorded which). CDR3 nucleotides: TGTGCCAGCAGCTACCCGACAGGGGAAAATTCACCCCTCCACTTT. Translation: CASSYPTGENSPLHF.